These T cell receptor beta chains were read from a single sample in a study of T-cell memory formation after mild COVID-19. MiXCR was run by TCRdb on the 5' RACE reads, yielding one entry per CDR3 protein. The sample has around 190,000 distinct CDR3 sequences; around a sixth are singletons. What was sequenced was PBMCs or a T cell subset sorted from them (not recorded which). The receptors shown here come from a man aged 18 to 30 who had mild COVID-19 (a few samples of this study predate the infection). Cell type and time point are not known. The conserved cysteine and the conserved F or W are not part of the CDR3 here.

TRBV7-2 | ASSSRYYSNQPQH
TRBV7-2 | ASSSNGIPQETQY
TRBV29-1 | SDKPGAF
TRBV2 | ASSELRAPNTGELF
TRBV12-3/TRBV12-4 | ASSLRGGAYEQY
TRBV7-6 | ASSLGTANSPLH
TRBV11-2 | ASSPRLNTGELF
TRBV7-2 | ASSPVGGANNEQF
TRBV15 | ATSRVPQGRETQY
TRBV7-9 | ASSPLGQGITEAF
TRBV3-1 | ASSRGGATDTGELF
TRBV5-1 | ASSARTGPGELF
TRBV7-2 | ASSTRTGIEKLF
TRBV7-9 | ASSPRTRELF
TRBV30 | AWRSLETQY
TRBV7-2 | ASSFRDRRTEAF
TRBV5-5 | ASTLVVEETQY
TRBV4-3 | ASSQLKRTNEKLF
TRBV7-9 | ASSLGQASIQPQH
TRBV6-5 | ASSYGWGGPTGELF
TRBV27 | ASSFRGQNTEAF
TRBV6-5 | ASRETGGSPNQPQH
TRBV6-1 | ASREGEKLF
TRBV7-2 | ASSFRLGATEAF
TRBV20-1 | SARDREWYRDTQY
TRBV24-1 | ATSDDRGAGETQY
TRBV5-1 | ASSSQGEGQPQH
TRBV5-1 | ASRISGAQRETQY
TRBV18 | ASSPFTEKLF
TRBV4-1 | ASSLNTGVNTEAF
TRBV14 | ASSPGITQY
TRBV5-1 | ASSPDREKLF
TRBV7-2 | ASSFNTGPQETQY
TRBV5-1 | ASSPGQGLGIGTEAF
TRBV6-5 | ASSYFGTGGDEQY
TRBV12-3/TRBV12-4 | ASCPEGAEETQY
TRBV11-3 | ASSSFSGQGFNEQF
TRBV7-2 | ASSARTTKYQETQY
TRBV4-1 | ASSQLRDGELF